Detailed here is one T cell receptor (beta chain). This clonotype is large (0.1 to 1%). Its specific antigen is unknown. One base away there is no much larger clone; base qualities are not given. The CDR3 covers 13 residues, taking in both the cysteine and the phenylalanine. Solely the CDR3 DNA is kept, with 39 bases framed from the first base. At the junction V is shortened by 5 bases and J by 2 bases, with 11 bases in between. CDR1 and CDR2, per the germline V gene, are SGHRS and YFSETQ. This sample stems from a study of T-cell memory formation after mild COVID-19 (dated by TCRdb to about 2021). Looking at the study overall: TCR sequence clusters from the two donors were largely donor specific. The cohort was made up of two young adult volunteers, one female and one male, who were previously healthy. Longitudinal TCRalpha and TCRbeta repertoire sequencing tracked T-cell clones expanding and contracting after mild COVID-19 in two donors.

The research as a whole found: The study included only a couple of mild cases, and larger cohorts that include severe cases with pre-infection samples were judged to be necessary. Some responding clones were found in pre-infection memory, which suggests that pre-existing cross-reactive memory T cells took part in the SARS-CoV-2 response. Contracting CD4+ clones were located mainly in the CM and EM memory subsets, whereas CD8+ clones were found to be enriched in EMRA. Clones contracting from day 15 to 85 had balanced CD4/CD8 phenotypes, while a second wave expanding from day 15 to 37 was biased towards CD4+. Whether the second-wave clones peaking on day 37 were SARS-CoV-2 specific was not confirmed.

Ficoll-Paque density gradient centrifugation was used to isolate PBMCs. The instrument was an Illumina NovaSeq 6000. TCRalpha and TCRbeta cDNA libraries were constructed by 5'RACE with constant-segment primers, with sample barcodes and unique molecular identifiers being introduced. RNA was extracted from every sample with Trizol reagent. Libraries were amplified in two PCR steps, with a second sample barcode and Illumina TruSeq adapters added in the second step. Sequencing of libraries was performed on an Illumina NovaSeq with 2 x 150 bp paired-end reads. In the paper's pipeline: Demultiplexing of reads and collapsing into UMI-guided consensus sequences were performed with migec v1.2.7. With mixcr v2.1.11, UMI consensuses were aligned to TRA and TRB V and J templates and assembled into clonotypes. A clonotype was counted as expanded or contracted only if both edgeR and NoisET called the change significant, with noise models trained on biological replicates. For edgeR calls, the thresholds were a false discovery rate-adjusted p below 0.01 and a log2 fold-change of 1. As an exploratory analysis of dynamics, max-normalized trajectories of the 1000 most abundant clonotypes were examined with PCA combined with hierarchical clustering. The CD4 or CD8 phenotype of responding clones was assigned using the separately sequenced CD4+ and CD8+ repertoires. Clones were called with MiXCR by TCRdb after fastp trimmed the public reads at Q25, and only in-frame beta chains were retained. A single entry per CDR3 protein holds the most common genes and DNA from its merged rows. These V and J calls rely on TCRdb rather than the paper's analysis. The sample table lists roughly 2,300 distinct CDR3 sequences, over 65% of them with a count of one. Roughly 10% of the sample is held by the ten biggest clonotypes.

The sequence was obtained from an adult who had mild COVID-19 (a few samples of this study predate the infection). The sample titles of this study are shuffled in the database, so cell type and time point are left out. The sample comprised PBMCs or a T cell subset sorted from them (not recorded which). The chain is made from TRBV5-1 and TRBJ2-7, with the D gene not clear enough to name. The sequenced DNA is TGCGCCAGCAGGGAGTTAGGAGCCTACGAGCAGTACTTC. This encodes CASRELGAYEQYF.